One sample yielded the 23 T cell receptor beta chains listed below, sequenced in a study of T cells after yellow fever vaccination (dated by TCRdb to between 2018 and 2021). Receptor libraries were prepared by 5' RACE. The sequencer listed for this sample is Illumina HiSeq 2500. The public reads were reanalyzed by TCRdb: fastp trimming at Q25, MiXCR alignment, in-frame beta chains only. Each entry merges the rows of one CDR3 protein and shows their most common DNA and genes. The sample table lists around 73,000 distinct CDR3 sequences, almost 8% of them with a count of one. The ten biggest clones cover roughly two fifths of the sample. The meaning of the sample's treatment or condition label: live attenuated yellow fever vaccine strain. The material sequenced was CD8+ T cells sorted from PBMCs, taken on the day of the yellow fever booster vaccination. These receptor sequences come from a young man who received the YFV17D yellow fever vaccine.

This rearrangement joins TRBV9 to TRBJ2-2; 11 bases are shared with TRBD1. Germline values: CDR1 SGDLS, CDR2 YYNGEE. This CDR3 comprises 17 residues. V shed 3 bases, J shed 3 bases, and the junction held 7 bases outside the gene matches. Here the CDR3 reads CASSGTGGAFDTGELFF. CDR3 nucleotides: TGTGCCAGCAGCGGGACAGGGGGCGCTTTCGACACCGGGGAGCTGTTTTTT.

This clonotype was observed at least ten times. Sequence at one end of the junction differs from germline and may be a read error. This rearrangement joins TRBV4-3 to TRBJ2-5, with D unresolved. The CDR3 is 13 amino acids. Germline V gene lookup returns CDR1 LGHNA and CDR2 YSLEER. The CDR3 is CASSEDTQETQYF. In nucleotides, the CDR3 is TGCGCCAGCAGCGAAGACACCCAAGAGACCCAGTACTTC.

This clonotype was observed at least ten times. The rearrangement links TRBV7-4 to TRBJ2-7; possibly TRBD1 for D (9 bases). The CDR3 runs to 22 residues. The germline V and J ends were trimmed by 5 bases and 0 bases, with 35 bases remaining between them. From germline, CDR1 is SGHVT and CDR2 SQSDAQ. CDR3 region: CASSSIGGQGSDGSGVSYEQYF. The CDR3 nucleotides are TGTGCCAGCAGCAGTATCGGGGGACAGGGTTCGGATGGTAGCGGGGTCTCCTACGAGCAGTACTTC.

This sequence joins TRBV3-1 and TRBJ2-5; D possibly corresponds to TRBD2 (5 bases). The V and J ends lost 0 bases and 3 bases respectively, with 8 bases between them. The germline V gene encodes CDR1 LGHDT and CDR2 YNNKEL (reference sequence). There are 14 residues in the CDR3. The CDR3 sequence is CASSQESGEETQYF. DNA for the CDR3: TGTGCCAGCAGCCAAGAATCCGGGGAAGAGACCCAGTACTTC.

V and J are TRBV6-2 or TRBV6-3 and TRBJ2-7; 12 bases line up with TRBD2. J gave up 7 bases and V 7 bases, and 8 bases lay outside the gene matches. Germline V gene sequence: CDR1 MNHEY, CDR2 SVGEGT. There are 14 residues in the CDR3. In nucleotides, the CDR3 is TGTGCCAGCACCGGGACTAGCGGGTCTTGGGAGCAGTACTTC. Amino acids: CASTGTSGSWEQYF.

The chain is built from TRBV13 and TRBJ2-7; 12 nucleotides match TRBD1. The J segment lost 6 bases and the V segment lost 5 bases, leaving 5 bases of the junction unmatched. CDR1 PRHDT and CDR2 FYEKMQ come from the germline V gene (reference sequence). The CDR3 length is 14 residues. The CDR3 sequence is CASSTGTGGVEQYF. The CDR3 DNA follows: TGTGCCAGCAGCACCGGGACAGGGGGCGTCGAGCAGTACTTC.

The chain has TRBV29-1 and TRBJ2-1; tentatively, D is TRBD2 (11 bases). The CDR3 has 17 residues. Trimming removed 7 bases from V and 4 bases from J, with 26 bases in between. CDR1 is SQVTM, CDR2 ANQGSEA, per germline. For the CDR3, the DNA is TGCAGCGCCTGGGACAGGGGTACTAGCGGGGGATACAATGAGCAGTTCTTC. Its translation is CSAWDRGTSGGYNEQFF.

This sequence joins TRBV7-8 and TRBJ2-7, with 10 bases aligning to TRBD1. The CDR3 has 14 amino acids. Germline V gene lookup returns CDR1 SGHVS and CDR2 FQNEAQ. The ends lost 4 bases at V and 6 bases at J; junction bases unmatched: 6. The CDR3 region has the DNA TGTGCCAGCAGCTGGGGGACAGGGGAAGCCGAGCAGTACTTC. It yields the protein CASSWGTGEAEQYF. The full variable domain, with the rest looked up from reference TRBV7-8 and TRBJ2-7, is GAGVSQSPRYKVAKRGQDVALRCDPISGHVSLFWYQQALGQGPEFLTYFQNEAQLDKSGLPSDRFFAERPEGSVSTLKIQRTQQEDSAVYLCASSWGTGEAEQYFGPGTRLTVT.

This clonotype was detected only a few times. This chain joins TRBV14 and TRBJ2-1; D is perhaps TRBD2 (6 bases). This CDR3 region has 14 residues. Germline V gene lookup returns CDR1 SGHDN and CDR2 FVKESK. The ends were cut back, 9 bases at V and 0 bases at J, with 12 bases in the middle. The CDR3 nucleotides read TGTGCCAGTCGTAGCGGAAGCTCCTACAATGAGCAGTTCTTC. Translating gives CASRSGSSYNEQFF.

This clonotype was picked up a small number of times. The gene calls are TRBV4-3 and TRBJ2-7, with D tentatively TRBD1 (5 bases). Germline assignment: CDR1 LGHNA and CDR2 YSLEER. Trimming shortened V by 0 bases and J by 5 bases, and 8 bases separated the two germline ends. The length of the CDR3 is 13 residues. CDR3 nucleotides: TGCGCCAGCAGCCAAGACTGGACAAACGAGCAGTACTTC. Amino acids: CASSQDWTNEQYF.

This chain links TRBV19 with TRBJ2-7; TRBD1 might be the D (6 bases). The V end was cut by 3 bases, the J end by 0 bases, with 12 bases between. Germline-derived CDR1 and CDR2 are LNHDA and SQIVND (reference sequence). This CDR3 has 15 amino acids. CDR3 coding DNA: TGTGCCAGTAGTATCTCGGACAGATACTCCTACGAGCAGTACTTC. It encodes CASSISDRYSYEQYF.

The chain recombines TRBV11-2 with TRBJ2-3; 7 bases align to TRBD1. Per the germline V gene, CDR1 is SGHAT and CDR2 is FQNNGV. The J segment lost 2 bases and the V segment lost 6 bases, leaving 17 bases of the junction unmatched. The CDR3 loop spans 18 amino acids. Here the CDR3 DNA reads TGTGCCAGCAGTTCAGGGACAGTCTACTCTACCGTCACAGATACGCAGTATTTT. The encoded protein is CASSSGTVYSTVTDTQYF.

This clonotype has just a few counts. V usage is TRBV7-9 and J usage is TRBJ2-5; D may be TRBD2 (5 bases). Trimming cost V 2 bases and J 3 bases, with 10 bases left between them. This CDR3 has 14 amino acids. Germline loops: CDR1 SEHNR, CDR2 FQNEAQ (reference sequence). The CDR3 DNA sequence: TGTGCCAGCAGCTTAAGTATGGGAGAAGAGACCCAGTACTTC. Protein: CASSLSMGEETQYF.

This clonotype occurred many times. This chain joins TRBV20-1 and TRBJ2-1, with D possibly TRBD2 on 5 matching bases. The germline gives CDR1 DFQATT, CDR2 SNEGSKA (reference sequence). Trimming shortened V by 6 bases and J by 9 bases, and 12 bases separated the two germline ends. The CDR3 runs to 11 residues. CDR3 coding DNA: TGCAGTGCGCTACTAGTTACTGAGCAGTTCTTC. It translates to CSALLVTEQFF.

The chain combines TRBV25-1 with TRBJ2-5, with TRBD1 matching 7 bases. CDR3 size: 14 residues. The germline CDR1 and CDR2 sequences are MGHDK and SYGVNS. The V and J ends lost 3 bases and 4 bases, in that order; junction bases with no gene match: 5. CDR3 loop: CASSDTGQRETQYF. In DNA form, the CDR3 reads TGTGCCAGCAGTGATACGGGACAGCGAGAGACCCAGTACTTC.

This clonotype was counted between two and nine times. The chain carries TRBV12-5 and TRBJ2-2; no definite D call. The germline V and J ends were trimmed by 2 bases and 7 bases, with 5 bases remaining between them. The germline gives CDR1 LGHNT, CDR2 FRNRAP. CDR3 length equals 12 residues. In DNA, the CDR3 is TGTGCTAGTGGTTTGAAGTTCGGGGAGCTGTTTTTT. Amino acids: CASGLKFGELFF.

The rearrangement uses TRBV12-3 or TRBV12-4 and TRBJ2-1, with TRBD1 matching over 7 bases. The CDR3 has 12 residues. J was trimmed by 8 bases and V by 5 bases; bases with no gene match: 3. The CDR3 loop is CASSTQGDEQFF. The CDR3 DNA reads TGTGCCAGCAGTACCCAGGGGGATGAGCAGTTCTTC.

The chain links TRBV7-2 to TRBJ2-1, with a possible D match to TRBD1 (7 bases). Germline V lookup: CDR1 SGHTA, CDR2 FQGNSA. The ends were cut back, 1 base at V and 6 bases at J, with 13 bases in the middle. This CDR3 spans 15 amino acids. The chain's CDR3 is CASSLVQGEANEQFF. CDR3 DNA sequence: TGTGCCAGCAGCTTAGTGCAGGGGGAGGCCAATGAGCAGTTCTTC.

This clonotype occurred a few times. The chain is built from TRBV7-9 and TRBJ2-3, with D perhaps TRBD1 or TRBD2 (5 bases each). Germline V lookup: CDR1 SEHNR, CDR2 FQNEAQ (reference sequence). The V gene lost 0 bases and the J gene lost 3 bases, with 10 bases spanning the gap. CDR3 length equals 15 residues. The CDR3 loop is CASSLAQGATDTQYF. The CDR3 bases are TGTGCCAGCAGCTTAGCGCAGGGAGCTACAGATACGCAGTATTTT.

J is TRBJ2-1 and V is TRBV13; TRBD2 matches 7 bases. Germline V gene data show CDR1 as PRHDT and CDR2 as FYEKMQ (reference sequence). This CDR3 region has 12 residues. Trimming cost V 4 bases and J 9 bases; bases outside gene matches: 3. In nucleotides, the CDR3 is TGTGCCAGCAGCTGGACTAGTGGTGAGCAGTTCTTC. Protein product: CASSWTSGEQFF.

This clonotype was seen repeatedly, ten times or more. The J gene is TRBJ2-1, the V gene TRBV5-1; 7 bases agree with TRBD2. Germline V gene sequence: CDR1 SGHRS, CDR2 YFSETQ. This CDR3 has 14 residues. J lost 8 bases, V lost 2 bases, and 7 bases had no gene match. This CDR3 reads CASSFISSGDEQFF. DNA of the CDR3: TGCGCCAGCAGCTTCATTTCTAGCGGAGATGAGCAGTTCTTC.

The chain recombines TRBV7-2 with TRBJ2-7, with 10 bases matching TRBD1. V lost 4 bases to trimming and J lost 3 bases; unmatched junction nucleotides: 6. The CDR3 has 15 amino acids. CDR1 is SGHTA and CDR2 is FQGNSA in the germline V gene. In nucleotides, the CDR3 is TGTGCCAGCAGCTCTCAGGACAGGGGGTTCTACGAGCAGTACTTC. This encodes CASSSQDRGFYEQYF.

This clonotype was seen a few times. V usage is TRBV27 and J usage is TRBJ2-1, with D unclear. This CDR3 contains 14 residues. Looked up from germline, CDR1 is MNHEY and CDR2 is SMNVEV (reference sequence). The V end was cut by 4 bases, the J end by 5 bases, with 12 bases between. CDR3 region: CASSSPGPHNEQFF. CDR3 sequence (DNA): TGTGCCAGCAGTTCACCCGGTCCACACAATGAGCAGTTCTTC.